Presented here are 8 T cell receptor beta chains from one specimen sequenced in a study of T cell responses to AZD1222 COVID-19 vaccine. Generated by immunoSEQ multiplex PCR, the TCRdb table keeps only in-frame clones and is missing some. The sample includes 160,000 or so clones, about nine tenths of them seen just once. The sequences come from peripheral blood, collected after recovery from COVID-19. These receptors were collected from an adult who had recovered from COVID-19.

V is TRBV28 and J is TRBJ2-4, with TRBD2 matching over 7 bases. CDR3 length equals 15 residues. CDR1 MDHEN and CDR2 SYDVKM come from the germline V gene. The V gene end was trimmed by 3 bases and the J gene end by 7 bases; junction bases not matched to a gene: 9. The CDR3 DNA reads as TGTGCCAGCAGTTTTACGGGAGGCCGCATGAACATTCAGTACTTC. Encoded protein: CASSFTGGRMNIQYF.

The chain has TRBV11-1 and TRBJ1-1, with D possibly matching TRBD1 (5 bases). V was shortened by 5 bases and J by 4 bases, with 14 bases between the two germline ends. This CDR3 is 14 amino acids long. Germline CDR1 reads SGHAT; CDR2 reads FQDESV (reference sequence). The CDR3: CASSLMSGGTEAFF. As DNA, the CDR3 is TGTGCCAGCAGCCTAATGTCTGGGGGCACTGAAGCTTTCTTT.

This chain links TRBV5-1 with TRBJ2-1; possibly TRBD2 for D (6 bases). V dropped 0 bases and J dropped 8 bases, with 9 bases sitting between them. The CDR3 length is 13 residues. From germline, CDR1 is SGHRS and CDR2 YFSETQ. The CDR3 DNA follows: TGCGCCAGCAGCTTGGCGGCTAGCGATGAGCAGTTCTTC. It is translated as CASSLAASDEQFF.

The J gene is TRBJ1-1, the V gene TRBV29-1; D unresolved. The CDR3 runs to 12 residues. Germline lookup yields CDR1 SQVTM and CDR2 ANQGSEA. V was pared by 1 base and J by 0 bases, with 3 bases between. In nucleotides, the CDR3 is TGCAGCGTTGAAGGGATGAACACTGAAGCTTTCTTT. Residues: CSVEGMNTEAFF.

V usage is TRBV7-2 and J usage is TRBJ1-4; D gene ambiguous. The CDR3 is 16 amino acids. The germline CDR1 and CDR2 sequences are SGHTA and FQGNSA. Trimming removed 3 bases at V and 0 bases at J, with 11 bases between. The CDR3 protein is CASSFLVKATNEKLFF. The CDR3 DNA reads as TGTGCCAGCAGCTTTTTAGTGAAAGCAACTAATGAAAAACTGTTTTTT.

The J gene is TRBJ2-5, the V gene TRBV2, with 8 bases that match TRBD1. V lost 5 bases, J lost 4 bases, and 9 bases stayed unmatched. Germline assignment: CDR1 SNHLY and CDR2 FYNNEI. This CDR3 contains 15 residues. CDR3 DNA sequence: TGTGCCAGCAGTCCTACCGGACAGGGAAGAGAGACCCAGTACTTC. Translation gives CASSPTGQGRETQYF.

V and J are TRBV5-4 and TRBJ2-1; TRBD2 matches at 8 bases. V was pared by 0 bases and J by 7 bases, with 6 bases of the junction left unmatched. Germline V lookup: CDR1 SGHNT, CDR2 YYREEE (reference sequence). This CDR3 has 15 amino acids. CDR3 sequence reads: CASSLDGLALNEQFF. The DNA of the CDR3 is TGTGCCAGCAGCTTGGATGGACTAGCACTAAATGAGCAGTTCTTC.

The chain carries TRBV18 and TRBJ2-1; 9 nucleotides match TRBD2. Germline assignment: CDR1 KGHSH and CDR2 LQKENI. Trimming took 3 bases from V and 9 from J; bases not matched to a gene: 9. This CDR3 is built from 15 residues. In DNA form, the CDR3 reads TGTGCCAGCTCACCGGCGGCTAGCGGGGAGGGTGAGCAGTTCTTC. This translates into CASSPAASGEGEQFF.